This T cell receptor beta chain stems from a study of blood T cell repertoires in COVID-19. As for the study in general: Material from acute and convalescent COVID-19 was sourced from the United States, Italy and Spain. In each case, the material was cDNA or gDNA derived from T cells, B-cell-depleted T cells, or PBMCs.

As originally analysed: Amplification of reference gene primers provided the estimated nucleated cell counts. Generated by immunoSEQ multiplex PCR, the TCRdb table keeps only in-frame clones and is missing some. Clonal size and the V and J genes are those of that table, whereas D and trimming came from the DNA. The sample carries about 270,000 clones, about 89% recorded once. The CDR3 loop spans 15 amino acids. The V gene end was trimmed by 7 bases and the J gene end by 4 bases; junction bases not matched to a gene: 6. CDR1 and CDR2 from the germline V gene are LNHDA and SQIVND (reference sequence). This sequence joins TRBV19 and TRBJ2-1; 11 bases align to TRBD2. What was sequenced was peripheral blood. The source is a man aged 35 to 55 with active or convalescent COVID-19. The CDR3 spells CASTRGLAEYNEQFF. CDR3 in DNA: TGTGCCAGTACGCGGGGACTAGCGGAATACAATGAGCAGTTCTTC.